The 29 T cell receptor beta chains listed next were all sequenced from one sample in a study of patients and donors after allogeneic stem cell transplantation. TCRdb called the RT-PCR reads again in MiXCR, with one record for every CDR3 protein. The sample yields roughly 12,000 distinct CDR3 sequences, roughly a quarter seen once. The specimen was blood, either unsorted or a sorted T cell fraction (not recorded which). Receptor source: a human donor who was either an allogeneic HSCT recipient or a stem cell or donor lymphocyte infusion donor (not recorded which). It is not recorded whose cells these are; they may come from a transplant donor.

Only a few counts were recorded for this clonotype. The V gene is TRBV25-1, the J gene TRBJ2-3; tentatively, D is TRBD2 (6 bases). V lost 7 bases and J 3 bases, leaving 11 bases between the germline ends. CDR1 is MGHDK, CDR2 SYGVNS, per germline. The CDR3 sequence is 13 residues long. The CDR3 sequence is CASTKGGTDTQYF. Written as DNA, the CDR3 is TGTGCCAGCACCAAGGGAGGAACAGATACGCAGTATTTT.

This clonotype was observed a handful of times. The chain has TRBV5-1 and TRBJ1-1; a weak D match, TRBD1 (5 bases). Trimming removed 4 bases from V and 4 bases from J, with 14 bases in between. CDR3 size: 14 residues. The germline V gene has CDR1 SGHRS and CDR2 YFSETQ. The CDR3 coding sequence is TGCGCCAGCAGCGACCACAGGTTTGGCACTGAAGCTTTCTTT. This translates into CASSDHRFGTEAFF.

The table lists this clonotype with many counts. The V gene is TRBV6-5, the J gene TRBJ1-1; no firm D call. Germline V CDR1 and CDR2: MNHEY, SVGAGI. V lost 2 bases, J lost 5 bases, and 9 bases lay in between. This CDR3 spans 13 amino acids. The CDR3 sequence: CASSYGLPTEAFF. CDR3 nucleotides: TGTGCCAGCAGTTACGGCCTCCCGACTGAAGCTTTCTTT.

V is TRBV20-1 and J is TRBJ2-7, with D perhaps being TRBD1 or TRBD2 (5 bases each). Germline V gene data show CDR1 as DFQATT and CDR2 as SNEGSKA (reference sequence). Trimming shortened V by 1 base and J by 3 bases, and 16 bases separated the two germline ends. CDR3 size: 15 residues. The CDR3 DNA follows: TGCAGTGCTAGAGCGAAGGGACCCGGGGTCTACGAGCAGTACTTC. It yields the protein CSARAKGPGVYEQYF.

The V call is TRBV21-1, the J call TRBJ1-5; the D segment call TRBD1 is taken from the table without a DNA check. TRBV21-1 is tagged as a pseudogene. The CDR3 covers 15 residues. The CDR3 spells CASSKRRQGDQPQHF. DNA of the CDR3: TGTGCCAGCAGCAAAAGAAGGCAGGGAGATCAGCCCCAGCATTTT.

The V gene is TRBV12-3 or TRBV12-4, the J gene TRBJ2-1, with D maybe TRBD1 (6 bases). The CDR3 runs to 14 residues. V lost 2 bases and J 5 bases, leaving 10 bases between the germline ends. The CDR3 coding sequence is TGTGCCAGCAGTTTATGGGACACCCACAATGAGCAGTTCTTC. This gives the protein CASSLWDTHNEQFF.

In its sample, this clonotype was seen many times. V usage is TRBV27 and J usage is TRBJ1-2; maybe TRBD1 (5 bases). V was cut by 8 bases and J by 1 base, with 14 bases left in between. The CDR3 has 14 residues. The germline V gene has CDR1 MNHEY and CDR2 SMNVEV (reference sequence). Here the CDR3 reads CASGQGVGNYGYTF. As DNA, the CDR3 is TGTGCCAGCGGACAAGGCGTCGGTAACTATGGCTACACCTTC.

Only a few counts were recorded for this clonotype. This chain uses TRBV27 with TRBJ1-5; D not certain. V lost 4 bases, J lost 0 bases, and 7 bases lay in between. The CDR3 sequence is 14 residues long. Germline values: CDR1 MNHEY, CDR2 SMNVEV (reference sequence). The CDR3 is CASSYGVSNQPQHF. The CDR3 DNA is TGTGCCAGCAGTTATGGGGTTAGCAATCAGCCCCAGCATTTT.

This clonotype was detected only a few times. V is TRBV12-3 or TRBV12-4 and J is TRBJ1-1; D not certain. The CDR3 is 12 residues long. The V end was cut by 10 bases, the J end by 2 bases, with 11 bases between. The CDR3: CATRVFNTEAFF. CDR3 bases: TGTGCCACCCGGGTTTTCAACACTGAAGCTTTCTTT.

This clonotype has only a few counts. The V call is TRBV19, the J call TRBJ1-4; TRBD1 matches at 8 bases. CDR3 length equals 14 residues. J gave up 7 bases and V 8 bases, and 9 bases lay outside the gene matches. Per germline, CDR1 LNHDA and CDR2 SQIVND (reference sequence). The DNA of the CDR3 is TGTGCCAGTTGGGGGGACAGGAGTGGTGAAAAACTGTTTTTT. Residues: CASWGDRSGEKLFF.

The J gene is TRBJ2-3, the V gene TRBV28; D is possibly TRBD2 (5 bases). V lost 6 bases to trimming and J lost 2 bases, with 6 bases between them. There are 12 residues in the CDR3. CDR1 MDHEN and CDR2 SYDVKM come from the germline V gene. The CDR3 bases are TGTGCCAGCAGACGGGACACAGATACGCAGTATTTT. Translation: CASRRDTDTQYF.

This clonotype appeared a few times. V and J are TRBV5-1 and TRBJ1-1, with D unclear. The CDR3 has 13 residues. Trimming removed 2 bases at V and 11 bases at J, with 16 bases between. Germline V gene sequence: CDR1 SGHRS, CDR2 YFSETQ. CDR3 nucleotides: TGCGCCAGCAGCTTAGGCCGCCCCGCGCACGCTTTCTTT. Its translation: CASSLGRPAHAFF.

The chain uses TRBV20-1 and TRBJ1-2; tentatively, D is TRBD1 (5 bases). The CDR3 spans 16 residues. V lost 0 bases to trimming and J lost 7 bases, with 21 bases between them. Germline loops: CDR1 DFQATT, CDR2 SNEGSKA (reference sequence). The CDR3: CSARDLALPQRGGYTF. CDR3 nucleotide sequence: TGCAGTGCTAGAGATCTGGCTCTTCCACAGAGGGGTGGCTACACCTTC.

The chain recombines TRBV2 with TRBJ2-2; D gene unclear. V gave up 5 bases and J gave up 7 bases, with 5 bases separating them. This CDR3 has 11 residues. In germline, CDR1 is SNHLY, CDR2 FYNNEI. CDR3 protein: CASSPYGELFF. CDR3 sequence (DNA): TGTGCCAGCAGTCCCTACGGGGAGCTGTTTTTT.

The rearrangement uses TRBV25-1 and TRBJ2-7; either TRBD1 or TRBD2 may supply D (5 bases each). The germline CDR1 and CDR2 sequences are MGHDK and SYGVNS. The CDR3 consists of 17 residues. Trimming took 2 bases from V and 2 from J, leaving 19 bases between them. CDR3 sequence (DNA): TGTGCCAGCAGTGAAGGGCGCCTGGTGGGGGTTGCCTACGAGCAGTACTTC. Amino acids: CASSEGRLVGVAYEQYF.

This clonotype occurred once. The rearrangement uses TRBV5-1 and TRBJ2-1; D is perhaps TRBD2 (5 bases). There are 12 residues in the CDR3. The germline CDR1 and CDR2 sequences are SGHRS and YFSETQ. The V end was cut by 5 bases, the J end by 6 bases, with 9 bases between. The CDR3 loop reads CASSPGFNEQFF. CDR3 in DNA: TGCGCCAGCAGTCCGGGATTCAATGAGCAGTTCTTC.

This sequence joins TRBV27 and TRBJ2-5; 8 bases line up with TRBD2. Trimming removed 5 bases from V and 2 bases from J; junction bases left unmatched: 7. The germline CDR1 and CDR2 sequences are MNHEY and SMNVEV (reference sequence). There are 15 residues in the CDR3. CDR3 bases: TGTGCCAGCAGTACCCAGGGACTAGGACAAGAGACCCAGTACTTC. Translating gives CASSTQGLGQETQYF.

This clonotype was seen a few times. V usage is TRBV12-3 or TRBV12-4 and J usage is TRBJ1-4; TRBD1 is a possible D gene (5 bases). V was trimmed by 5 bases and J by 7 bases, leaving 20 bases between them. This CDR3 contains 16 residues. CDR3 coding DNA: TGTGCCAGCAGTCGCCGCCGCCGGCCAGGGAGTGAAAAACTGTTTTTT. This sequence encodes CASSRRRRPGSEKLFF.

This clonotype has a handful of counts. The gene calls are TRBV12-3 or TRBV12-4 and TRBJ2-2; TRBD1 might be the D (6 bases). Trimming stripped 3 bases from V and 6 bases from J, with 8 bases between. The length of the CDR3 is 13 residues. This chain's CDR3 is CASSFTGSGELFF. In DNA form, the CDR3 reads TGTGCCAGCAGTTTCACAGGGTCCGGGGAGCTGTTTTTT.

This clonotype was observed a handful of times. The V call is TRBV9, the J call TRBJ1-1; no clear D. The CDR3 loop spans 14 amino acids. CDR1 is SGDLS, CDR2 YYNGEE, per germline. Trimming removed 2 bases at V and 0 bases at J, with 8 bases between. Here the CDR3 reads CASSVGAMNTEAFF. CDR3 in DNA: TGTGCCAGCAGCGTTGGAGCTATGAACACTGAAGCTTTCTTT.

This clonotype was counted a few times. V gene TRBV12-3 or TRBV12-4 combines with J gene TRBJ1-2; D is unclear. V was trimmed by 7 bases and J by 13 bases, leaving 10 bases between them. The CDR3 has 9 amino acids. CDR3 bases: TGTGCCAGCACTGGGGAGGCCACCTTC. This codes for CASTGEATF.

This clonotype was counted many times. The rearrangement uses TRBV15 and TRBJ1-3; no clear D. V lost 0 bases and J lost 4, with 13 bases in between. Germline V gene data show CDR1 as LNHNV and CDR2 as YYDKDF (reference sequence). The CDR3 totals 16 residues. The CDR3 region is CATSRERTLRGNTIYF. CDR3 nucleotides: TGTGCCACCAGCAGAGAGAGGACCCTCAGGGGAAACACCATATATTTT.

This clonotype occurred a few times. The chain links TRBV7-9 to TRBJ2-7; D unclear. Trimming stripped 3 bases from V and 5 bases from J, with 8 bases between. In germline, CDR1 is SEHNR, CDR2 FQNEAQ (reference sequence). This CDR3 is 12 amino acids long. As DNA, the CDR3 is TGTGCCAGCAGCTTCCAAGCAGACGAGCAGTACTTC. Residues: CASSFQADEQYF.

This sequence joins TRBV27 and TRBJ1-5, with unresolved D. Trimming stripped 7 bases from V and 0 bases from J, with 10 bases between. Germline V CDR1 and CDR2: MNHEY, SMNVEV (reference sequence). This CDR3 has 14 amino acids. CDR3 protein: CASMRWNSNQPQHF. The CDR3 DNA reads TGTGCCAGCATGAGGTGGAATAGCAATCAGCCCCAGCATTTT.

The chain links TRBV5-1 to TRBJ2-7, with D tentatively TRBD1 or TRBD2 (6 bases each). CDR3 size: 14 residues. The germline V gene has CDR1 SGHRS and CDR2 YFSETQ. V dropped 1 base and J dropped 3 bases, with 11 bases sitting between them. The CDR3 sequence: CASSLPGGRYEQYF. CDR3 nucleotides: TGCGCCAGCAGCTTGCCCGGGGGCCGCTACGAGCAGTACTTC.

This chain connects TRBV5-1 to TRBJ1-4; no definite D call. The CDR3 runs 15 residues. V lost 6 bases and J lost 5, with 17 bases in between. CDR1 SGHRS and CDR2 YFSETQ come from the germline V gene. For the CDR3, the DNA is TGCGCCAGCAAATTCACGACGGCTAGAAATGAAAAACTGTTTTTT. This gives the protein CASKFTTARNEKLFF.

This clonotype appeared a few times. This chain connects TRBV4-3 to TRBJ2-3; possibly TRBD1 for D (5 bases). The CDR3 runs to 13 residues. Germline V gives CDR1 LGHNA, CDR2 YSLEER. Trimming shortened V by 6 bases and J by 2 bases, and 9 bases separated the two germline ends. The CDR3 sequence: CASRQDNTDTQYF. CDR3 DNA sequence: TGCGCCAGCAGACAGGACAACACAGATACGCAGTATTTT.

CDR3 bases: TGCGCCAGCAGCCGTATGATAGATCTGAATACGCAGTATTTT. Its translation is CASSRMIDLNTQYF. The chain links TRBV4-3 to TRBJ2-3; no definite D call. CDR1 is LGHNA and CDR2 is YSLEER in the germline V gene. Trimming shortened V by 4 bases and J by 7 bases, and 15 bases separated the two germline ends. The CDR3 has 14 amino acids.

This chain links TRBV7-9 with TRBJ1-6, with D uncertain. The CDR3 is made up of 16 amino acids. Trimming cost V 5 bases and J 7 bases, with 18 bases left between them. Germline loops: CDR1 SEHNR, CDR2 FQNEAQ (reference sequence). CDR3 coding DNA: TGTGCCAGCAGCCCCAACCCTCACCGGCCCAATTCACCCCTCCACTTT. Amino acid sequence: CASSPNPHRPNSPLHF.